Each of the 13 T cell receptor beta chains below was sequenced from the same sample in a study of T-cell reconstitution after alpha-beta-depleted transplantation in children. Construction of the TCRbeta library involved unique molecular identifiers. TCRdb passed the PCR reads through MiXCR, listing each CDR3 protein once. In the table there are a few hundred thousand distinct CDR3 sequences, around a tenth of which are singletons. Sequencing was performed on PBMCs from the stem cell graft donor, taken from the stem cell graft. Every receptor here comes from a human donor who donated a stem cell graft to a child with acute lymphoblastic leukemia.

The V call is TRBV19, the J call TRBJ2-1, with 8 bases matching TRBD2. This CDR3 is 12 amino acids long. The V segment lost 1 base and the J segment 13 bases; nucleotides outside the gene matches: 3. Germline CDR1 LNHDA, CDR2 SQIVND (reference sequence). The CDR3 region is CASSIGLAGQFF. DNA for the CDR3: TGTGCCAGTAGTATAGGGCTAGCGGGCCAGTTCTTC.

The CDR3 loop reads CASSLSGSSGANVLTF. CDR3 coding DNA: TGCGCCAGCAGCTTGTCGGGGTCTTCTGGGGCCAACGTCCTGACTTTC. This chain connects TRBV5-1 to TRBJ2-6; tentative D call: TRBD2 (5 bases). The V gene's germline CDR1 is SGHRS and CDR2 YFSETQ. With 1 base removed from V and 1 base from J, the gap between germline ends came to 9 bases. This CDR3 has 16 residues.

This clonotype was seen a single time. V and J are TRBV5-1 and TRBJ2-5; TRBD2 agrees at 8 bases. The CDR3 is made up of 17 amino acids. Germline CDR1 reads SGHRS; CDR2 reads YFSETQ. The V segment lost 1 base and the J segment 5 bases; nucleotides outside the gene matches: 13. The CDR3 loop reads CASSLLEKAGARETQYF. CDR3 coding DNA: TGCGCCAGCAGCTTGTTAGAGAAAGCGGGAGCACGGGAGACCCAGTACTTC.

This clonotype occurred many times. The chain links TRBV7-2 to TRBJ2-5; D not resolved. The CDR3 is made up of 13 amino acids. Trimming removed 6 bases at V and 5 bases at J, with 13 bases between. Germline lookup yields CDR1 SGHTA and CDR2 FQGNSA. CDR3 amino acids: CASRQPDRETQYF. In nucleotides, the CDR3 is TGTGCCAGCAGACAACCAGATCGGGAGACCCAGTACTTC.

There are a few counts of this clonotype. The chain couples TRBV5-5 to TRBJ1-2; D is uncertain. The CDR3 has 13 residues. The V end was cut by 4 bases, the J end by 4 bases, with 11 bases between. Per the germline V gene, CDR1 is SGHKS and CDR2 is YYEKEE (reference sequence). The CDR3 reads CASSHDGAYGYTF. In nucleotides, the CDR3 is TGTGCCAGCAGCCACGACGGAGCCTATGGCTACACCTTC.

A few counts support this clonotype. The rearrangement joins TRBV20-1 to TRBJ1-5; the D gene is possibly TRBD1 (5 bases). The CDR3 spans 13 residues. Looked up from germline, CDR1 is DFQATT and CDR2 is SNEGSKA (reference sequence). V lost 5 bases and J lost 5, with 13 bases in between. The DNA of the CDR3 is TGCAGTGCTCTCGACCCGGGGCATCAGCCCCAGCATTTT. Encoded protein: CSALDPGHQPQHF.

The chain is built from TRBV18 and TRBJ2-2; 7 positions match TRBD1. The CDR3 extends over 16 amino acids. Germline values: CDR1 KGHSH, CDR2 LQKENI. After removal of 4 bases from V and 4 bases from J, the junction contained 9 bases not matched to a gene. CDR3 nucleotide sequence: TGTGCCAGCTCACTATACCGGGACAGAACCACCGGGGAGCTGTTTTTT. Translation: CASSLYRDRTTGELFF.

There are a few counts of this clonotype. The genes are TRBV2 and TRBJ1-5; D is uncertain. CDR1 SNHLY and CDR2 FYNNEI come from the germline V gene. V was trimmed by 7 bases and J by 4 bases, leaving 11 bases between them. This CDR3 has 13 amino acids. The CDR3 spells CASNLMGNQPQHF. In DNA, the CDR3 is TGTGCCAGCAACTTGATGGGGAATCAGCCCCAGCATTTT.

The chain joins TRBV28 to TRBJ2-7; the D gene is possibly TRBD2 (7 bases). The CDR3 is 14 residues long. Germline CDR1 and CDR2: MDHEN and SYDVKM. Trimming took 6 bases from V and 6 from J, leaving 18 bases between them. The CDR3 DNA is TGTGCCAGCAGCCAGAGGGGGGGTATTGGCGAGCAGTACTTC. Residues: CASSQRGGIGEQYF.

This clonotype has more than one count but fewer than ten. This chain connects TRBV7-3 to TRBJ2-2; 8 nucleotides match TRBD2. This CDR3 contains 18 residues. J lost 6 bases, V lost 5 bases, and 17 bases had no gene match. Germline V CDR1 and CDR2: SGHTA, FQGTGA. The CDR3, as DNA: TGTGCCAGCAGCCCTGCACCCCCGGGACTAGTTTCCGCCGGGGAGCTGTTTTTT. Translation: CASSPAPPGLVSAGELFF.

In its sample, this clonotype was seen a few times. The chain carries TRBV5-6 and TRBJ2-5; D remains ambiguous. The length of the CDR3 is 13 residues. V shed 4 bases and J shed 4 bases, with 11 bases lying between them. Per the germline V gene, CDR1 is SGHDT and CDR2 is YYEEEE. The CDR3 bases are TGTGCCAGCAGCCGCAATGTATTAGAGACCCAGTACTTC. Translation: CASSRNVLETQYF.

V gene TRBV29-1 combines with J gene TRBJ2-7, with 9 bases fitting TRBD2. Germline trimming cut 4 bases from V and 2 bases from J; bases unmatched to any gene: 3. CDR1 is SQVTM, CDR2 ANQGSEA, per germline. This CDR3 comprises 13 residues. Here the CDR3 reads CSVGLAETYEQYF. For the CDR3, the DNA is TGCAGCGTTGGACTAGCGGAGACCTACGAGCAGTACTTC.

V usage is TRBV6-2 or TRBV6-3 and J usage is TRBJ1-5, with a weak D call TRBD1 (6 bases). The germline CDR1 and CDR2 sequences are MNHEY and SVGEGT. V was pared by 8 bases and J by 5 bases, with 16 bases between. The CDR3 has 14 residues. The CDR3 DNA reads as TGTGCCAGCCTAAAACAGGGTCAGTATCAGCCCCAGCATTTT. Residues: CASLKQGQYQPQHF.